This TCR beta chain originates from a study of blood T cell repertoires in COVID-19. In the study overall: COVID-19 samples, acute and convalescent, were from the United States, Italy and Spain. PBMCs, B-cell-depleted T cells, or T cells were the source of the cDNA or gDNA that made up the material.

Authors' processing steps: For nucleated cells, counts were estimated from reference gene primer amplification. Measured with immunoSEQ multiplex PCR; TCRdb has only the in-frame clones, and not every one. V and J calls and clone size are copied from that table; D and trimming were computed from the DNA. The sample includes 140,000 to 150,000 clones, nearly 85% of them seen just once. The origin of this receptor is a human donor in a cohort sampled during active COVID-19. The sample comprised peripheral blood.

CDR3 amino acids: CASSLGQGSEQYF. In nucleotides, the CDR3 is TGCGCCAGCAGCTTGGGACAGGGCAGCGAGCAGTACTTC. V is TRBV5-1 and J is TRBJ2-7, with 7 bases identical to TRBD1. Germline V gene sequence: CDR1 SGHRS, CDR2 YFSETQ. This CDR3 is 13 amino acids long. The J segment lost 6 bases and the V segment lost 0 bases, leaving 3 bases of the junction unmatched. Variable domain in full (rest from reference TRBV5-1 and TRBJ2-7): KAGVTQTPRYLIKTRGQQVTLSCSPISGHRSVSWYQQTPGQGLQFLFEYFSETQRNKGNFPGRFSGRQFSNSRSEMNVSTLELGDSALYLCASSLGQGSEQYFGPGTRLTVT.